This is a list of T cell receptor beta chains from one sample in a study of T cells after yellow fever vaccination. TCRdb re-called the 5' RACE reads with MiXCR, one entry per CDR3 protein. There are roughly 150,000 distinct CDR3 sequences in the sample; 6% to 7.5% occur only once, and about 2.5% lies in the top ten. Sequenced here: CD4+ T cells sorted from PBMCs, sampled 5 to 6 days after the first yellow fever vaccination. The receptors stem from a man younger than 30 who received the YFV17D yellow fever vaccine. The CDR3 runs from the conserved cysteine through the conserved F or W. D genes are given only for firm matches. Clone size is shown for a subset of rows, as once, few, many or a class of expanded clone.

clone_size,j_call,v_call,d_call,cdr3_length,cdr3_aa,cdr3_nt
NA,TRBJ2-2,TRBV11-2,NA,14,CASSLVDADGELFF,TGTGCCAGCAGCTTAGTCGATGCTGACGGGGAGCTGTTTTTT
NA,TRBJ2-7,TRBV10-3,TRBD2,21,CAISEVPLGLAGGQSRGEQYF,TGTGCCATCAGTGAAGTACCCCTGGGACTAGCGGGGGGGCAGTCCAGAGGCGAGCAGTACTTC
few,TRBJ1-6,TRBV5-1,NA,14,CASSLAAGGSPLHF,TGCGCCAGCAGCTTGGCGGCGGGAGGTTCACCCCTCCACTTT
many,TRBJ2-6,TRBV6-5,NA,16,CASSYSTQPGANVLTF,TGTGCCAGCAGTTACTCGACCCAGCCTGGGGCCAACGTCCTGACTTTC
many,TRBJ2-7,TRBV20-1,NA,12,CSASKLSYEQYF,TGCAGTGCTAGTAAACTTTCCTACGAGCAGTACTTC
NA,TRBJ1-2,TRBV5-6,NA,14,CASSLAGTLYGYTF,TGTGCCAGCAGCTTGGCCGGGACTCTCTATGGCTACACCTTC
NA,TRBJ2-1,TRBV14,NA,12,CASSHDRLRQFF,TGTGCCAGCAGCCACGACCGTCTCCGGCAGTTCTTC
many,TRBJ1-5,TRBV25-1,NA,16,CASSESGSGAGQPQHF,TGTGCCAGCAGTGAATCAGGGTCAGGCGCCGGTCAGCCCCAGCATTTT
few,TRBJ2-3,TRBV20-1,NA,12,CSARGTADTQYF,TGCAGTGCTAGGGGGACGGCGGATACGCAGTATTTT
many,TRBJ2-4,TRBV6-6,NA,13,CASSTGSLSIQYF,TGTGCCAGCAGCACAGGGTCTCTATCTATTCAGTACTTC
many,TRBJ1-6,TRBV7-9,NA,10,CASSSRVLHF,TGTGCCAGCAGCTCGAGGGTTCTCCACTTT
many,TRBJ2-1,TRBV7-3,TRBD1,13,CASSTTGHNEQFF,TGTGCCAGCAGCACGACAGGGCACAATGAGCAGTTCTTC
NA,TRBJ1-2,TRBV10-2,NA,13,CASSGQAIYGYTF,TGCGCCAGCAGTGGACAGGCCATCTATGGCTACACCTTC
many,TRBJ2-3,TRBV7-2,NA,16,CASSLVVGRRADTQYF,TGTGCCAGCAGCTTAGTAGTGGGACGAAGGGCAGATACGCAGTATTTT
many,TRBJ2-5,TRBV11-2,NA,14,CASSLDGPSQTQYF,TGTGCCAGCAGCTTAGACGGACCCTCTCAGACCCAGTACTTC
NA,TRBJ2-5,TRBV7-9,NA,15,CASSLALLGLETQYF,TGTGCCAGCAGCTTAGCGCTCTTGGGATTAGAGACCCAGTACTTC
NA,TRBJ2-5,TRBV9,TRBD2,18,CASSVTSGGPPNQETQYF,TGTGCCAGCAGCGTAACTAGCGGGGGCCCCCCCAACCAAGAGACCCAGTACTTC
few,TRBJ1-1,TRBV5-1,NA,15,CASSLDGISGTEAFF,TGCGCCAGCAGCTTGGACGGGATAAGCGGTACTGAAGCTTTCTTT
many,TRBJ1-1,TRBV7-9,NA,16,CASSLSGGSGGTEAFF,TGTGCCAGCAGCTTAAGTGGAGGCAGCGGGGGAACTGAAGCTTTCTTT
many,TRBJ2-7,TRBV10-3,NA,14,CAIKTGQAPYEQYF,TGTGCCATCAAAACCGGCCAGGCCCCCTACGAGCAGTACTTC